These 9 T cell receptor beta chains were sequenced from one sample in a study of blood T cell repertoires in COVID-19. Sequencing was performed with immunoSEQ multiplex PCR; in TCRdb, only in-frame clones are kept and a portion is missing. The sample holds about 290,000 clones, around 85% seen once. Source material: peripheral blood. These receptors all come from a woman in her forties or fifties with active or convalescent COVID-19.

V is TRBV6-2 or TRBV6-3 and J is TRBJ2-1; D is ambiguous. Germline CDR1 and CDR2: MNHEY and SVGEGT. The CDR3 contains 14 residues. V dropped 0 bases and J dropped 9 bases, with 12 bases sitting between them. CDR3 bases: TGTGCCAGCAGTTACTCGACTGGCTTCAGTGAGCAGTTCTTC. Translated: CASSYSTGFSEQFF.

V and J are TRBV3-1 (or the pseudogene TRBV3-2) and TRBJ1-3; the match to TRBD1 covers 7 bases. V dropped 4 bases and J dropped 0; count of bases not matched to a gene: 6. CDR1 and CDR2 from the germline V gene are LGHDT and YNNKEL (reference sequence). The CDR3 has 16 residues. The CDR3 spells CASSRPAGGSGNTIYF. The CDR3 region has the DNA TGTGCCAGCAGCCGTCCGGCAGGGGGCTCTGGAAACACCATATATTTT.

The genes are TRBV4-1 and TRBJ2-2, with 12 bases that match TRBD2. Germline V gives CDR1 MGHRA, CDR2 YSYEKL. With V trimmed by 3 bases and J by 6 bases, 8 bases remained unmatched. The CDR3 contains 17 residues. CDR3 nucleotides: TGCGCCAGCAGCCATCCTCTAGCGGGAGGGAGGTCCGGGGAGCTGTTTTTT. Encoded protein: CASSHPLAGGRSGELFF.

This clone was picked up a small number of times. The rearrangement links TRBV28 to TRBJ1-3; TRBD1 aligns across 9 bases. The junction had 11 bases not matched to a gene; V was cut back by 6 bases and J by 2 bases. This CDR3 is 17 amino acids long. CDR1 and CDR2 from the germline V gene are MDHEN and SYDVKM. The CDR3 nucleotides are TGTGCCAGCAGCCTCGTACAGGGGGCGGTCCCTGGAAACACCATATATTTT. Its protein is CASSLVQGAVPGNTIYF.

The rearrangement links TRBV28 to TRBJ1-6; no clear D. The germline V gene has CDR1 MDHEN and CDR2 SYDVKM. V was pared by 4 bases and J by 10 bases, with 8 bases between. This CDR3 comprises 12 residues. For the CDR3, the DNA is TGTGCCAGCAGTTACAAGGAGTCACCCCTCCACTTT. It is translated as CASSYKESPLHF.

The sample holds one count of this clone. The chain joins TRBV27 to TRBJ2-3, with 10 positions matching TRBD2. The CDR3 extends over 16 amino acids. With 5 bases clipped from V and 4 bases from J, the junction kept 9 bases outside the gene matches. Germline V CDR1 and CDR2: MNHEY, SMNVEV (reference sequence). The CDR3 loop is CASSPRTSGRADTQYF. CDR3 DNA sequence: TGTGCCAGCAGTCCGCGGACTAGCGGTAGGGCAGATACGCAGTATTTT.

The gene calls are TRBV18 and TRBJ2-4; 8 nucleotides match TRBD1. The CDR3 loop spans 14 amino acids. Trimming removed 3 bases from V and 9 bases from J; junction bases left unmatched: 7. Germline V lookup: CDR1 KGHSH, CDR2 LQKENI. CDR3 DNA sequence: TGTGCCAGCTCACCGGGACAGGTTCTCAGCATTCAGTACTTC. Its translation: CASSPGQVLSIQYF. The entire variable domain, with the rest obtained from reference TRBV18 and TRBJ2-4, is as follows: NAGVMQNPRHLVRRRGQEARLRCSPMKGHSHVYWYRQLPEEGLKFMVYLQKENIIDESGMPKERFSAEFPKEGPSILRIQQVVRGDSAAYFCASSPGQVLSIQYFGAGTRLSVL.

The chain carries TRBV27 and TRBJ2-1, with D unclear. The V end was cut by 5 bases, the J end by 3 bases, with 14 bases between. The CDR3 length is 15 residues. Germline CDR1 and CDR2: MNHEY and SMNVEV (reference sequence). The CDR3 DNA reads TGTGCCAGCAGTGCGCAGCGAACTGTCTACAATGAGCAGTTCTTC. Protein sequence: CASSAQRTVYNEQFF.

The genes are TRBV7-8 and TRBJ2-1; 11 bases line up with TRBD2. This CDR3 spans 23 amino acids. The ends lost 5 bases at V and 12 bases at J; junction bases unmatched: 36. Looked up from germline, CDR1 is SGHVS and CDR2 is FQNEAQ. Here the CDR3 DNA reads TGTGCCAGCAGCCCGGGTGCCGCGGTGTCGGTGCCCGGGACTAGCGGCCGCCGGGCGGTGCAGTTCTTC. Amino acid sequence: CASSPGAAVSVPGTSGRRAVQFF.